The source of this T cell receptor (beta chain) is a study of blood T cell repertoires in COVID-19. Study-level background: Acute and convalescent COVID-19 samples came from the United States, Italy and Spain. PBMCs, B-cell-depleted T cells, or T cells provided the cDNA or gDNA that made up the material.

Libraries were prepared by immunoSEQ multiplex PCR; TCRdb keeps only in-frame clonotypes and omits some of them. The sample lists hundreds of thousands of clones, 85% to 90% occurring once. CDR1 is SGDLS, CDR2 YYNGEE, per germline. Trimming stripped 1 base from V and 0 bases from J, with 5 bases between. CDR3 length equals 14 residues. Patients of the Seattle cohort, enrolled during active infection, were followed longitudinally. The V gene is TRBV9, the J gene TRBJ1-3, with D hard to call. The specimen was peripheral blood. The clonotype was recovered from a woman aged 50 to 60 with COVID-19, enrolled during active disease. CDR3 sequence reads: CASSVQHSGNTIYF. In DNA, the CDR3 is TGTGCCAGCAGCGTACAACACTCTGGAAACACCATATATTTT. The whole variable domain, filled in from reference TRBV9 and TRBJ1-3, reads DSGVTQTPKHLITATGQRVTLRCSPRSGDLSVYWYQQSLDQGLQFLIQYYNGEERAKGNILERFSAQQFPDLHSELNLSSLELGDSALYFCASSVQHSGNTIYFGEGSWLTVV.